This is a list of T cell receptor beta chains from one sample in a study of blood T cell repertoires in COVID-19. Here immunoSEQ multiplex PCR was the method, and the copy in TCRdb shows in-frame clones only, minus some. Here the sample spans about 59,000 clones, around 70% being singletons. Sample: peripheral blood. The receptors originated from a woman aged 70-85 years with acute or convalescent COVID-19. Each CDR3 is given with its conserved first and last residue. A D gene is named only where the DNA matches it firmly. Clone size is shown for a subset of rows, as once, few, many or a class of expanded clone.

CASSPAGQGVPLNTEAFF | TGCGCCAGCAGCCCTGCTGGACAGGGGGTACCTTTGAACACTGAAGCTTTCTTT | . | TRBD1 | TRBJ1-1 | TRBV5-1
CASSSGRADSYGYTF | TGCGCCAGCAGCTCCGGCAGGGCAGATTCCTATGGCTACACCTTC | . | . | TRBJ1-2 | TRBV4-1
CASSWTAYQPQHF | TGTGCCAGTAGTTGGACAGCCTATCAGCCCCAGCATTTT | many | . | TRBJ1-5 | TRBV19
CASSQATGNSPLHF | TGTGCCAGCAGCCAGGCTACGGGGAATTCACCCCTCCACTTT | . | . | TRBJ1-6 | TRBV3-1/TRBV3-2
CASSPGQMQGHEQFF | TGTGCCAGCAGCCCCGGACAGATGCAAGGGCATGAGCAGTTCTTC | . | . | TRBJ2-1 | TRBV5-4
CASSFGQGRTDTQYF | TGTGCCAGCAGCTTCGGACAGGGGCGCACAGATACGCAGTATTTT | . | TRBD1 | TRBJ2-3 | TRBV7-8
CASTDRGRTEAFF | TGTGCCAGTACGGACAGGGGCCGTACTGAAGCTTTCTTT | . | TRBD1 | TRBJ1-1 | TRBV2
CASSGTGHTYGYTF | TGTGCCAGCAGTGGGACAGGGCATACCTATGGCTACACCTTC | once | TRBD1 | TRBJ1-2 | TRBV7-9
CASSPVGGGGQPQHF | TGTGCCAGCAGCCCCGTTGGGGGCGGGGGGCAGCCCCAGCATTTT | few | . | TRBJ1-5 | TRBV6-5
CASSRTGQNTEAFF | TGTGCCAGCAGTCGGACAGGCCAGAACACTGAAGCTTTCTTT | . | TRBD1 | TRBJ1-1 | TRBV25-1
CASSIGARRRETQYF | TGTGCCAGTAGTATAGGAGCCAGGAGGCGGGAGACCCAGTACTTC | . | . | TRBJ2-5 | TRBV19
CASSYRHNSYNEQFF | TGTGCCAGCAGTTACAGACATAACTCCTACAATGAGCAGTTCTTC | . | . | TRBJ2-1 | TRBV6-6
CASSTTGYYGYTF | TGTGCCAGCTCTACGACAGGGTACTATGGCTACACCTTC | . | TRBD1 | TRBJ1-2 | TRBV18
CASSARQSSYEQYF | TGTGCCAGCAGCGCCCGACAGAGCTCCTACGAGCAGTACTTC | . | . | TRBJ2-7 | TRBV9
CASSLTGSSATNEKLFF | TGCGCCAGCAGCCTTACAGGGTCTTCTGCAACTAATGAAAAACTGTTTTTT | . | . | TRBJ1-4 | TRBV5-1
CASSPGAGGSYEQYF | TGTGCCAGCAGCCCCGGGGCGGGGGGATCCTACGAGCAGTACTTC | few | TRBD2 | TRBJ2-7 | TRBV3-1/TRBV3-2
CASSWDSRGGELFF | TGCGCCAGCAGCTGGGACTCACGGGGCGGGGAGCTGTTTTTT | . | . | TRBJ2-2 | TRBV5-1
CASSQGGTEAFF | TGTGCCAGCTCGCAAGGGGGCACTGAAGCTTTCTTT | . | . | TRBJ1-1 | TRBV18
CASSPGAPERGQETQYF | TGTGCCAGCTCACCGGGGGCACCCGAAAGGGGCCAAGAGACCCAGTACTTC | . | . | TRBJ2-5 | TRBV18
CASSSRQVGYTF | TGTGCCAGCAGTTCCCGACAGGTGGGCTACACCTTC | . | . | TRBJ1-2 | TRBV12-3/TRBV12-4
CASKGISSYNSPLHF | TGTGCCAGTAAGGGGATAAGCTCCTATAATTCACCCCTCCACTTT | few | . | TRBJ1-6 | TRBV19
CASSPRGAKKTEAFF | TGTGCCAGCAGCCCACGGGGGGCTAAGAAGACTGAAGCTTTCTTT | . | . | TRBJ1-1 | TRBV11-3
CAISDYSARGGNQPQHF | TGTGCCATCAGTGATTATTCAGCCAGGGGAGGGAATCAGCCCCAGCATTTT | once | . | TRBJ1-5 | TRBV10-3
CASSQVAGSTEAFF | TGTGCCAGCAGCCAAGTGGCAGGGTCCACTGAAGCTTTCTTT | . | . | TRBJ1-1 | TRBV3-1/TRBV3-2
CASRSPPGLASLYQETQYF | TGTGCCAGCAGATCTCCTCCGGGACTAGCGAGCCTCTACCAAGAGACCCAGTACTTC | . | TRBD2 | TRBJ2-5 | TRBV28
CASRLGRGDGYTF | TGTGCCAGCAGACTCGGCCGGGGGGATGGCTACACCTTC | . | . | TRBJ1-2 | TRBV5-6
CASSLGELASTDTQYF | TGCGCCAGCAGCTTGGGGGAGCTAGCCAGCACAGATACGCAGTATTTT | . | . | TRBJ2-3 | TRBV5-1
CASSAGEGGYTF | TGTGCCAGCAGTGCAGGGGAAGGTGGCTACACCTTC | . | . | TRBJ1-2 | TRBV6-4
CASSLLRGPGELFF | TGTGCCAGCAGCTTATTAAGGGGGCCGGGGGAGCTGTTTTTT | . | TRBD1 | TRBJ2-2 | TRBV11-1
CASSEAAGNQPQHF | TGTGCCAGCAGTGAAGCGGCGGGTAATCAGCCCCAGCATTTT | . | . | TRBJ1-5 | TRBV6-1